This is a list of T cell receptor beta chains from one sample in a study of T-cell memory formation after mild COVID-19. TCRdb passed the 5' RACE reads through MiXCR, listing each CDR3 protein once. This sample carries roughly 550,000 distinct CDR3 sequences, about a fifth of them seen once, and the ten largest clones take around an eighth. Material for sequencing was PBMCs or a T cell subset sorted from them (not recorded which). Receptors originate from an adult woman who had mild COVID-19 (a few samples of this study predate the infection). Cell type and time point are not known. The CDR3 runs from the conserved cysteine through the conserved F or W. A D gene is named only where the DNA matches it firmly. Only some rows state a clone size, as once, few, many or a class for expanded clones.

-	TRBJ1-4	TRBV7-8	-	TGTGCCAGCAGCCCCTCAGGGGAGGGAAATGAAAAACTGTTTTTT	CASSPSGEGNEKLFF
-	TRBJ2-7	TRBV18	-	TGTGCCAGCTCCCTTGGCGCGGGGCCGGGGGAGCAGTACTTC	CASSLGAGPGEQYF
-	TRBJ1-4	TRBV19	-	TGTGCCAGTAGTATAGGACAGATGTATGAAAAACTGTTTTTT	CASSIGQMYEKLFF
-	TRBJ2-3	TRBV7-3	-	TGTGCCAGCAGCTCCGGTTCCATCACAGATACGCAGTATTTT	CASSSGSITDTQYF
-	TRBJ1-4	TRBV2	-	TGTGCCAGCAGCGAGGATTTGGGCGGGGAAAAACTGTTTTTT	CASSEDLGGEKLFF
-	TRBJ2-1	TRBV14	-	TGTGCCAGCAGCCAAGATTTAGGGGATGAGCAGTTCTTC	CASSQDLGDEQFF
-	TRBJ1-4	TRBV7-9	few	TGTGCCAGCAGCCCCCTGAACAGGGTGGTTGGAGAAAAACTGTTTTTT	CASSPLNRVVGEKLFF
-	TRBJ1-1	TRBV24-1	-	TGTGCCACCAGTGATTCGACGGGGGGCACTGAAGCTTTCTTT	CATSDSTGGTEAFF
TRBD2	TRBJ2-1	TRBV6-2/TRBV6-3	-	TGTGCCAGCAGTCCTCTAGCGGGGGAGTACAATGAGCAGTTCTTC	CASSPLAGEYNEQFF
-	TRBJ1-1	TRBV5-8	few	TGTGCCAGCAGCTTTCGGGACCTCTCCGCGTGGGCTTTCTTT	CASSFRDLSAWAFF
-	TRBJ2-1	TRBV12-3/TRBV12-4	many	TGTGCCAGCAGCAAGGACTCGAGCTCCTACAATGAGCAGTTCTTC	CASSKDSSSYNEQFF
-	TRBJ2-1	TRBV30	-	TGTGCCTGGAGTGTTAGGGCTCCCAGCAATGAGCAGTTCTTC	CAWSVRAPSNEQFF
-	TRBJ2-1	TRBV11-2	-	TGTGCCAGCGGCTTAGCACAGCCCTACAATGAGCAGTTCTTC	CASGLAQPYNEQFF
TRBD1	TRBJ1-6	TRBV10-3	-	TGTGCCATCAGTGAGTCCCCGCTCAGGACAGGGTGGGATTCACCCCTCCACTTT	CAISESPLRTGWDSPLHF
-	TRBJ1-2	TRBV12-3/TRBV12-4	-	TGTGCCAGCAGTTCACCTGTGGGCAGGGGACTTGACTATGGCTACACCTTC	CASSSPVGRGLDYGYTF
-	TRBJ1-2	TRBV7-9	few	TGTGCCAGCAGCTTGTCTTCCGTCCCCACTGGCTATGGCTACACCTTC	CASSLSSVPTGYGYTF
TRBD1	TRBJ1-4	TRBV6-6	-	TGTGCCAGCAGTTCACCGGGACAGTCAAATGAAAAACTGTTTTTT	CASSSPGQSNEKLFF